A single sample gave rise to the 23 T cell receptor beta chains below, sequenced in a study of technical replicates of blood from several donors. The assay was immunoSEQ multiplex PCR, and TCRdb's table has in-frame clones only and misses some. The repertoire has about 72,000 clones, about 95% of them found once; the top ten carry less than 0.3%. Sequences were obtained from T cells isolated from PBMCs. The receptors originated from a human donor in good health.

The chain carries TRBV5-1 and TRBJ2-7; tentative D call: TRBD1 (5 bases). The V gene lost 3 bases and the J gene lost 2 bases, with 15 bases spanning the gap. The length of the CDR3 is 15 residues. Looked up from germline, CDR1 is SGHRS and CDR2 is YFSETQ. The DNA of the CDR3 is TGCGCCAGCAGCTCCCTTCCCGCAGGGCCCTACGAGCAGTACTTC. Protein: CASSSLPAGPYEQYF.

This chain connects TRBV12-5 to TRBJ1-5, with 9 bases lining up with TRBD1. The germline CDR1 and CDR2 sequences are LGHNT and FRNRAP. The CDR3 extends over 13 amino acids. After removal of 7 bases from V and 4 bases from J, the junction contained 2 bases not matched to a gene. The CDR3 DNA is TGTGCTAGTGTTGACAGGGGGAATCAGCCCCAGCATTTT. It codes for CASVDRGNQPQHF.

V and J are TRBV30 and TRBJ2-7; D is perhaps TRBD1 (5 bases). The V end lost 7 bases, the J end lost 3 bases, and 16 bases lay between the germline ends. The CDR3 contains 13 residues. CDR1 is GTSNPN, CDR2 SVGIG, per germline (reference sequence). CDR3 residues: CAFRTRTNYEQYF. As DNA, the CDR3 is TGTGCCTTTAGGACACGCACGAACTACGAGCAGTACTTC.

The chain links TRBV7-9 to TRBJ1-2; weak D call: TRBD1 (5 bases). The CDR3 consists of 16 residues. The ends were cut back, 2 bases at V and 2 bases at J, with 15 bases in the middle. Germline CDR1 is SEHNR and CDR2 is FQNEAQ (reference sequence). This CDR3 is CASSLHSTGGNYGYTF. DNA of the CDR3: TGTGCCAGCAGCTTACACAGCACAGGTGGAAACTATGGCTACACCTTC.

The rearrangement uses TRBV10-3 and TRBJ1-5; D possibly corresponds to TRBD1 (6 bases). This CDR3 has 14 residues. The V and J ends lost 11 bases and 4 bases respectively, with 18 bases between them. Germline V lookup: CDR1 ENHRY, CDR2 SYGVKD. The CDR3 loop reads CASAQTGDNQPQHF. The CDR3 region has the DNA TGTGCCTCGGCCCAGACAGGAGATAATCAGCCCCAGCATTTT.

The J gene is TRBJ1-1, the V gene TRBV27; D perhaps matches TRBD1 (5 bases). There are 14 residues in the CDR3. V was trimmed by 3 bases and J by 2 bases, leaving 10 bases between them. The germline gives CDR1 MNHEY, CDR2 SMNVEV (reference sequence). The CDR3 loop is CASSFDDSNTEAFF. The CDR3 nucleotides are TGTGCCAGCAGTTTCGACGACAGCAACACTGAAGCTTTCTTT.

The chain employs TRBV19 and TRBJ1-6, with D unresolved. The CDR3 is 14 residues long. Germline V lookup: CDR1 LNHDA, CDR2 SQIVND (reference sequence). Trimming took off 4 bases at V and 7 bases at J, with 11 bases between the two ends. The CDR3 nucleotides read TGTGCCAGTAGTAACCTCTTGGCCAATTCACCCCTCCACTTT. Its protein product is CASSNLLANSPLHF.

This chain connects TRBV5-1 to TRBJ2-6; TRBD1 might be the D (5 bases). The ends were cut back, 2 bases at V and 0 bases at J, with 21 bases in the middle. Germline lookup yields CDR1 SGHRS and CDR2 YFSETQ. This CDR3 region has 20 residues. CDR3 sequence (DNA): TGCGCCAGCAGCTTCGCTAACTACAGAAGACAGAACTCTGGGGCCAACGTCCTGACTTTC. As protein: CASSFANYRRQNSGANVLTF.

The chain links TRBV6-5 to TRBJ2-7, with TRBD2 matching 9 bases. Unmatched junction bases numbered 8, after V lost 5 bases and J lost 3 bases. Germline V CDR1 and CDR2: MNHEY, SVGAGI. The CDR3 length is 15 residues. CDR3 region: CASSSSGTSLYEQYF. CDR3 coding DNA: TGTGCCAGCAGTAGTTCCGGGACTAGCCTCTACGAGCAGTACTTC.

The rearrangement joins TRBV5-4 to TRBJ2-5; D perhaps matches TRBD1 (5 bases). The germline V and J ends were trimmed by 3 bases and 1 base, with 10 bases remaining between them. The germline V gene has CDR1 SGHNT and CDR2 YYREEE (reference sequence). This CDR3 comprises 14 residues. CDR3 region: CASSSADSQETQYF. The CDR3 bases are TGTGCCAGCAGCTCCGCAGACAGCCAAGAGACCCAGTACTTC. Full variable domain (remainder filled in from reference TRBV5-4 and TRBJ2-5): ETGVTQSPTHLIKTRGQQVTLRCSSQSGHNTVSWYQQALGQGPQFIFQYYREEENGRGNFPPRFSGLQFPNYSSELNVNALELDDSALYLCASSSADSQETQYFGPGTRLLVL.

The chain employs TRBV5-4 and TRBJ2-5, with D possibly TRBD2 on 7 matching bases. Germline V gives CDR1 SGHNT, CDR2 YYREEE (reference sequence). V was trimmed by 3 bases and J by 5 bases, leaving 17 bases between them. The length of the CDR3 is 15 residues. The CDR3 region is CASSYLGGPGETQYF. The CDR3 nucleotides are TGTGCCAGCAGCTACCTGGGGGGGCCAGGGGAGACCCAGTACTTC.

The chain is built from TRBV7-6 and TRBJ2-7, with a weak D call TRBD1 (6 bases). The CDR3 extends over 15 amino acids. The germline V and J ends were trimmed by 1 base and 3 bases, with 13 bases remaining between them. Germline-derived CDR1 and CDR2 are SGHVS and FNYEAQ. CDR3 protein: CASSLVGQGNYEQYF. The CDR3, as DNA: TGTGCCAGCAGCTTAGTGGGACAAGGAAACTACGAGCAGTACTTC.

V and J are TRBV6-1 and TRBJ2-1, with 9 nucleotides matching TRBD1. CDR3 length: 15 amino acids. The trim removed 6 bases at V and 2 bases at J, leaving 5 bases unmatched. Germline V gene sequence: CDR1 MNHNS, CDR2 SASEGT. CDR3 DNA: TGTGCCAGCAGCAAGGACAGGGGCACCTACAATGAGCAGTTCTTC. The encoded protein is CASSKDRGTYNEQFF.

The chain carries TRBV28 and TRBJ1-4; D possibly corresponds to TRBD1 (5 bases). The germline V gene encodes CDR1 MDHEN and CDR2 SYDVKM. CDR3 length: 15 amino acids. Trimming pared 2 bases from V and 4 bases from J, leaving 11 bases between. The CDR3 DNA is TGTGCCAGCAGTTTACAACAGGAGGGTAATGAAAAACTGTTTTTT. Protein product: CASSLQQEGNEKLFF.

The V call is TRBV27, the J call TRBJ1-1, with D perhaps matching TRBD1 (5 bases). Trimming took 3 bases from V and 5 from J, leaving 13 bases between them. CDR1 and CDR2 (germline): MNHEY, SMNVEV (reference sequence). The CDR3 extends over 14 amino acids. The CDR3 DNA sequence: TGTGCCAGCAGTTTCTGGCAGGGCGGTACTGAAGCTTTCTTT. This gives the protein CASSFWQGGTEAFF.

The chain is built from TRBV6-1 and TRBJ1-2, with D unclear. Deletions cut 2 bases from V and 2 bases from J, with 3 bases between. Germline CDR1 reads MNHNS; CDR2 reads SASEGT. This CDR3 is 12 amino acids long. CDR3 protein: CASSEQNYGYTF. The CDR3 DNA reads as TGTGCCAGCAGTGAACAAAACTATGGCTACACCTTC.

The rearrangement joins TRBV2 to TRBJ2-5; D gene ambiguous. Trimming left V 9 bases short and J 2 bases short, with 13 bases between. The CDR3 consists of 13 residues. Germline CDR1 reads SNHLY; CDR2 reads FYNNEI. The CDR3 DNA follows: TGTGCCAGTTACTCAGGCACACAAGAGACCCAGTACTTC. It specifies CASYSGTQETQYF.

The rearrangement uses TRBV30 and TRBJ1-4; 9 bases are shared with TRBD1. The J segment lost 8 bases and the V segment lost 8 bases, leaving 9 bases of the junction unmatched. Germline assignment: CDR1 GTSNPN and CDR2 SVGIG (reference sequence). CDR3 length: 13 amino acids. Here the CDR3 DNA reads TGTGCCGGATCAAAAGACAGGGGGGAAAAACTGTTTTTT. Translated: CAGSKDRGEKLFF. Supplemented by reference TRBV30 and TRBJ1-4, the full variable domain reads SQTIHQWPATLVQPVGSPLSLECTVEGTSNPNLYWYRQAAGRGLQLLFYSVGIGQISSEVPQNLSASRPQDRQFILSSKKLLLSDSGFYLCAGSKDRGEKLFFGSGTQLSVL.

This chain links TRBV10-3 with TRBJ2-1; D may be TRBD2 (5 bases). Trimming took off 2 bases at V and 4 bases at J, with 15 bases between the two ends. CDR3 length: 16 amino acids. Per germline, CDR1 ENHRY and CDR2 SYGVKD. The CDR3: CAISEPGSGKYNEQFF. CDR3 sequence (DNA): TGTGCCATCAGTGAGCCGGGGAGCGGTAAATACAATGAGCAGTTCTTC.

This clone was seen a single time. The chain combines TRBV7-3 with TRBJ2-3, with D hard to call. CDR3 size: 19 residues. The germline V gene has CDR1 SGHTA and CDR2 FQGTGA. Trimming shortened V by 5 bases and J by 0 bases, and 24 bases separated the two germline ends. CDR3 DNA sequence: TGTGCCAGCAGCCCAAAATCCTTTCGTTTGGGCCAAAGCACAGATACGCAGTATTTT. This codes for CASSPKSFRLGQSTDTQYF.

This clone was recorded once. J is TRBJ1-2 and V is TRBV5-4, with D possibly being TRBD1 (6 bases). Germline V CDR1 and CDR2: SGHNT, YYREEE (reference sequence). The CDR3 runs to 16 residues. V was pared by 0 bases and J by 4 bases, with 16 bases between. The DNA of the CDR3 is TGTGCCAGCAGCTTGGGACGACAGGAGATATTCTATGGCTACACCTTC. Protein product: CASSLGRQEIFYGYTF.

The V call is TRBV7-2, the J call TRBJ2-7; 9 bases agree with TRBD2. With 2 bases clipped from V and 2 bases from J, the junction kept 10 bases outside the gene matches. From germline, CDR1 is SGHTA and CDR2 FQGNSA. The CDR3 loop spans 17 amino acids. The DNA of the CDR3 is TGTGCCAGCAGCTTATCAGGCGGGGGGGCCGCCACCTACGAGCAGTACTTC. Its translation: CASSLSGGGAATYEQYF.

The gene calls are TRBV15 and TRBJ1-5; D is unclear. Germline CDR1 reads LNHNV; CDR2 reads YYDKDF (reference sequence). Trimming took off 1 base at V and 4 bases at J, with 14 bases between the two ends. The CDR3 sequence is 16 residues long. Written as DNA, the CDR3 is TGTGCCACCAGCAGAGCCCTGAGTCGGGTAAATCAGCCCCAGCATTTT. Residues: CATSRALSRVNQPQHF.